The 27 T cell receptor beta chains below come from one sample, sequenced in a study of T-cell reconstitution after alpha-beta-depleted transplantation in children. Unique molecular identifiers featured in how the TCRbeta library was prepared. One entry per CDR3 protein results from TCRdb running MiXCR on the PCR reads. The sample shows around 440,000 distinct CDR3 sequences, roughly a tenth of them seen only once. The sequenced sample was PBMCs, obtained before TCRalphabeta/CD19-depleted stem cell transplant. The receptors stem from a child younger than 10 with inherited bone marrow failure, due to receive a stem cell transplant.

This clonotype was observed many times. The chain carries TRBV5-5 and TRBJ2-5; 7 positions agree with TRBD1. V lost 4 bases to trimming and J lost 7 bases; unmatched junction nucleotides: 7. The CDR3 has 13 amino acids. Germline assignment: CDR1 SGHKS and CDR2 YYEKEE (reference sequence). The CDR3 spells CASSPTGQGTQYF. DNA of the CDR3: TGTGCCAGCAGCCCGACAGGGCAGGGGACCCAGTACTTC.

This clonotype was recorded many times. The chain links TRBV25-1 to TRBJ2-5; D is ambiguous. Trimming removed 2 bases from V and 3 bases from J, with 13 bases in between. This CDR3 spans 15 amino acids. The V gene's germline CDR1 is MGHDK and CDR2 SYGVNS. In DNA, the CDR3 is TGTGCCAGCAGTGAACCCGATATTGTGGAAGAGACCCAGTACTTC. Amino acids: CASSEPDIVEETQYF.

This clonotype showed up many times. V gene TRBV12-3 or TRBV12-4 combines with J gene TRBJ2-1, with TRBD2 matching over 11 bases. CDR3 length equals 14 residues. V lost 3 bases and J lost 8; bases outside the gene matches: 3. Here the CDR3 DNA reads TGTGCCAGCAGTTTGGGGACTAGCGGCCATGAGCAGTTCTTC. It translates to CASSLGTSGHEQFF.

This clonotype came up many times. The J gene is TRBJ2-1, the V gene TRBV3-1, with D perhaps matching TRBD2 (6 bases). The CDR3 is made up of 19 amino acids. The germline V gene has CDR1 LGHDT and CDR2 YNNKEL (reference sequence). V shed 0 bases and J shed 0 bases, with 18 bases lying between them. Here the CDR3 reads CASSQDLGGGRSSYNEQFF. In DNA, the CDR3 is TGTGCCAGCAGCCAAGATCTCGGCGGAGGGAGGAGCTCCTACAATGAGCAGTTCTTC.

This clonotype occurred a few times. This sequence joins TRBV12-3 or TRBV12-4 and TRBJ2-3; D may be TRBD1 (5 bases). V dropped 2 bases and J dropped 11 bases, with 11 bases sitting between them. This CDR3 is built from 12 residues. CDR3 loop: CASSLPREKQYF. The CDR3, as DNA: TGTGCCAGCAGTTTACCCAGGGAAAAGCAGTATTTT.

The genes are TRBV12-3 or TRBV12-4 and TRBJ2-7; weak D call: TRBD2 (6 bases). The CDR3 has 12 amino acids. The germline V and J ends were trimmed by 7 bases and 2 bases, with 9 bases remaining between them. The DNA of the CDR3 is TGTGCCAGCATGCGGGACGCCTACGAGCAGTACTTC. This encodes CASMRDAYEQYF.

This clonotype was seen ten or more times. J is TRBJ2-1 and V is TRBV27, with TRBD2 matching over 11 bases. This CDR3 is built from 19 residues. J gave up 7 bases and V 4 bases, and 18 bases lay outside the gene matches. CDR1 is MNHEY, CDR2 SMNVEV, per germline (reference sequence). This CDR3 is CASSSFLAGGIGSGNEQFF. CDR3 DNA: TGTGCCAGCAGTTCGTTTCTAGCGGGAGGAATTGGTTCGGGGAATGAGCAGTTCTTC.

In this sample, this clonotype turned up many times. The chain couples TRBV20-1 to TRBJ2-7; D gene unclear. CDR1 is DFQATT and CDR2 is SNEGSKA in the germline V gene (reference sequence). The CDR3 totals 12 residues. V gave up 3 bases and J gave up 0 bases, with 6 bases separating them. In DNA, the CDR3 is TGCAGTGCTAGGAGTAGCTCCTACGAGCAGTACTTC. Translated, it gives CSARSSSYEQYF.

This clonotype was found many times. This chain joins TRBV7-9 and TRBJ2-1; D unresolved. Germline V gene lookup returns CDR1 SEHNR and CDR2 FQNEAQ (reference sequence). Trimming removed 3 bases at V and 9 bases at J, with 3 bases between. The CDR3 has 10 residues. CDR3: CASSLVEQFF. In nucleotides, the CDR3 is TGTGCCAGCAGCTTGGTTGAGCAGTTCTTC.

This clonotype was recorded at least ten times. CDR3 nucleotides: TGCGCCAGCAGCTTCGGGACATATGAGCAGTTCTTC. This gives the protein CASSFGTYEQFF. The rearrangement links TRBV5-1 to TRBJ2-1; tentatively, D is TRBD1 (6 bases). V gave up 2 bases and J gave up 8 bases, with 8 bases separating them. The CDR3 has 12 residues. Germline V CDR1 and CDR2: SGHRS, YFSETQ.

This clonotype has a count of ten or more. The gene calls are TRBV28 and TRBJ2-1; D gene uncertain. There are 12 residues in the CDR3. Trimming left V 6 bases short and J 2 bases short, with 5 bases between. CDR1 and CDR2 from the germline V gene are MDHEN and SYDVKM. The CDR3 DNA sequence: TGTGCCAGCAGCCCAGCCTACAATGAGCAGTTCTTC. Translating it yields CASSPAYNEQFF.

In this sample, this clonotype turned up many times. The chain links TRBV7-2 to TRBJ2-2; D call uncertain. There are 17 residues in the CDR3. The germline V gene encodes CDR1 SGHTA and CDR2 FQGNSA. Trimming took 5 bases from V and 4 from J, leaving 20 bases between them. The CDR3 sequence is CASSVSMGLIITGELFF. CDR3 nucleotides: TGTGCCAGCAGCGTCTCAATGGGCCTAATTATCACCGGGGAGCTGTTTTTT.

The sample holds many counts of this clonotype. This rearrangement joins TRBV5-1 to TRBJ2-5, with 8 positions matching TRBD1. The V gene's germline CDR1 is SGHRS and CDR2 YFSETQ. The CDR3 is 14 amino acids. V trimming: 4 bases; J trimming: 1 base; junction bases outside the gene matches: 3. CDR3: CASSRGQGQETQYF. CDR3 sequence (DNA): TGCGCCAGCAGCCGCGGACAGGGCCAAGAGACCCAGTACTTC.

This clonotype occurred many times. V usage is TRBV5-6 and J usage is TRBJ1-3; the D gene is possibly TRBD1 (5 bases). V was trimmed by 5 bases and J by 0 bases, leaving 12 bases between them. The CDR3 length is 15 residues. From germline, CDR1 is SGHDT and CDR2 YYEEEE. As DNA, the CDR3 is TGTGCCAGCAGACAAACAGGTTACTCTGGAAACACCATATATTTT. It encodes CASRQTGYSGNTIYF. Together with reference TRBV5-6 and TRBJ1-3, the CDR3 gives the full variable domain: DAGVTQSPTHLIKTRGQQVTLRCSPKSGHDTVSWYQQALGQGPQFIFQYYEEEERQRGNFPDRFSGHQFPNYSSELNVNALLLGDSALYLCASRQTGYSGNTIYFGEGSWLTVV.

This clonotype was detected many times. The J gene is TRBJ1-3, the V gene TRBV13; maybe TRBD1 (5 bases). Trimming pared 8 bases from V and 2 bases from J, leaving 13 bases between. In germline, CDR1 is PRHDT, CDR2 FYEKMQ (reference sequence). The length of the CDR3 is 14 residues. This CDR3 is CASRSQGTGNTIYF. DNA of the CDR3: TGTGCCAGCCGATCGCAGGGTACTGGAAACACCATATATTTT.

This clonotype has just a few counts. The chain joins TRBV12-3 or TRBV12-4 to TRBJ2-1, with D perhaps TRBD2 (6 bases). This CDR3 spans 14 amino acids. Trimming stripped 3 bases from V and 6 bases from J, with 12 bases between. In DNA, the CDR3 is TGTGCCAGCAGTTTTGGGACTTTGAGCAATGAGCAGTTCTTC. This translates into CASSFGTLSNEQFF.

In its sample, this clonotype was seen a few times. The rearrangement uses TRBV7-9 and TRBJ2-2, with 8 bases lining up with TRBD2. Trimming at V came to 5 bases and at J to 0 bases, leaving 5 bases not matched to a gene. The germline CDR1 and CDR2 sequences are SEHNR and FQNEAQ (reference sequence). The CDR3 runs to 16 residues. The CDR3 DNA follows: TGTGCCAGCAGCGCACTAGCGGCTACGAACACCGGGGAGCTGTTTTTT. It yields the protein CASSALAATNTGELFF.

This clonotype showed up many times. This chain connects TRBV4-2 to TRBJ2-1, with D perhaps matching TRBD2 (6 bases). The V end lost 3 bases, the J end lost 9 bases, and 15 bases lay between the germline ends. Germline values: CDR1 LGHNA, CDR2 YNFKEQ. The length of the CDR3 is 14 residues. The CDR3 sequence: CASSQASVSSEQFF. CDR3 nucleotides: TGTGCCAGCAGCCAGGCTAGCGTAAGCTCTGAGCAGTTCTTC.

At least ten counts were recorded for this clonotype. CDR3 bases: TGCGCCAGCAGCCTAGGACTAGCGGGCGACCCCCCCAATGAGCAGTTCTTC. This translates into CASSLGLAGDPPNEQFF. This chain uses TRBV5-1 with TRBJ2-1; 11 bases map to TRBD2. The trim removed 4 bases at V and 6 bases at J, leaving 12 bases unmatched. The germline CDR1 and CDR2 sequences are SGHRS and YFSETQ. The CDR3 has 17 amino acids.

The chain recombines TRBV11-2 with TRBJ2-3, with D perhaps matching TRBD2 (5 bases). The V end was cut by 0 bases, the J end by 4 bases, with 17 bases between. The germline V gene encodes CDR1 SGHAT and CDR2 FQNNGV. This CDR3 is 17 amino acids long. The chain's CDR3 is CASSLEGGGWAADTQYF. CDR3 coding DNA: TGTGCCAGCAGCTTAGAGGGCGGAGGATGGGCGGCAGATACGCAGTATTTT.

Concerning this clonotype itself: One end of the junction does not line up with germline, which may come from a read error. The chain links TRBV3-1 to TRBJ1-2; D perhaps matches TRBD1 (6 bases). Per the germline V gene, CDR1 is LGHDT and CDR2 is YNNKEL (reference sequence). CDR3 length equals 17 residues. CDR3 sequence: CACSPSRGQQANYGYTF. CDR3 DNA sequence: TGTGCCTGCAGCCCCTCTCGGGGACAACAAGCTAACTATGGCTACACCTTC.

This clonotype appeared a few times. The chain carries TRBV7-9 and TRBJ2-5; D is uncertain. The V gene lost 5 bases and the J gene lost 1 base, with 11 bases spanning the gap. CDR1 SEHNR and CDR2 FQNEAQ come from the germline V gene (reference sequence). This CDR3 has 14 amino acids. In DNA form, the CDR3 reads TGTGCCAGCAGCACTGACGGAATCCAAGAGACCCAGTACTTC. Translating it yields CASSTDGIQETQYF. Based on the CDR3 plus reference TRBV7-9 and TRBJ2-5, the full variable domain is DTGVSQNPRHKITKRGQNVTFRCDPISEHNRLYWYRQTLGQGPEFLTYFQNEAQLEKSRLLSDRFSAERPKGSFSTLEIQRTEQGDSAMYLCASSTDGIQETQYFGPGTRLLVL.

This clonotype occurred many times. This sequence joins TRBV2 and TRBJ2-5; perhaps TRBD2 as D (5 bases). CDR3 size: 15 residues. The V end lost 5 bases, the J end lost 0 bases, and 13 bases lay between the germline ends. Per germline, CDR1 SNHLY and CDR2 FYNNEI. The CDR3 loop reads CASSRGFVYQETQYF. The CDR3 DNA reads TGTGCCAGCAGTAGAGGGTTTGTGTACCAAGAGACCCAGTACTTC.

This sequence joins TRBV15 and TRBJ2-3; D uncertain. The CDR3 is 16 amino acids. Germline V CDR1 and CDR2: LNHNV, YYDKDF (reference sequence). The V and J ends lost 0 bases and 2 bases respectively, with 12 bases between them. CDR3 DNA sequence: TGTGCCACCAGCAGAGATCTGCGGCAGAACACAGATACGCAGTATTTT. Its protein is CATSRDLRQNTDTQYF.

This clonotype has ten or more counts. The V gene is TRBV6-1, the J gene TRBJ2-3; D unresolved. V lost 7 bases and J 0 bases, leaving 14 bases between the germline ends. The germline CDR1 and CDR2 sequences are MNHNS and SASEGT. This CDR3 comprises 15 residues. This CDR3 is CASNWAQASTDTQYF. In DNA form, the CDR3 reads TGTGCCAGCAACTGGGCCCAAGCGAGCACAGATACGCAGTATTTT.

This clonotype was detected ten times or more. The CDR3 sequence is CASSLHSGDSPLHF. The CDR3 DNA follows: TGCGCCAGCAGCTTACATTCTGGCGATTCACCCCTCCACTTT. This chain uses TRBV5-1 with TRBJ1-6, with D unclear. This CDR3 is 14 amino acids long. Germline V gene data show CDR1 as SGHRS and CDR2 as YFSETQ. V was clipped by 2 bases and J by 8 bases, with 11 bases between them.

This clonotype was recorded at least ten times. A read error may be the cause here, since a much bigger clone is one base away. This CDR3 reads CASSQEGGEQFF. The DNA of the CDR3 is TGCGCCAGCAGCCAAGAGGGCGGTGAGCAGTTCTTC. The chain recombines TRBV4-1 with TRBJ2-1; no reliable D call. CDR3 length equals 12 residues. The V end lost 0 bases, the J end lost 9 bases, and 6 bases lay between the germline ends. Germline loops: CDR1 MGHRA, CDR2 YSYEKL.